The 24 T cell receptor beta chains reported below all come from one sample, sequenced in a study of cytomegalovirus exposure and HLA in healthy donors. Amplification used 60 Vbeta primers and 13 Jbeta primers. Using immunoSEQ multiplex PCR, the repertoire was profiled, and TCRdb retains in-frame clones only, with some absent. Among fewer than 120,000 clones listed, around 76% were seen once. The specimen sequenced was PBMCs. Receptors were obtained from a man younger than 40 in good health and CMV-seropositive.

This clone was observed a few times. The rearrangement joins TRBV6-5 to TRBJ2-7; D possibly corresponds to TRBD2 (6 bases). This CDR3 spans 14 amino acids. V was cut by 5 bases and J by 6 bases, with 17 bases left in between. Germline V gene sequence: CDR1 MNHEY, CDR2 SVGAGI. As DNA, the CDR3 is TGTGCCAGCAGTAGATCCCTTTCCGGGAGCGAGCAGTACTTC. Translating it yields CASSRSLSGSEQYF.

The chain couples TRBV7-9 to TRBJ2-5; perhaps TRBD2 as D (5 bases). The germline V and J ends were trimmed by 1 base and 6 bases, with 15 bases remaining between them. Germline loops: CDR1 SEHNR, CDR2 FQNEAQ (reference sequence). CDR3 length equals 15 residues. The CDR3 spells CASSLELVVGKTQYF. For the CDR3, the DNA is TGTGCCAGCAGCTTAGAACTAGTAGTGGGGAAGACCCAGTACTTC. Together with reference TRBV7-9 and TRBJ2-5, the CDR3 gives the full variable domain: DTGVSQNPRHKITKRGQNVTFRCDPISEHNRLYWYRQTLGQGPEFLTYFQNEAQLEKSRLLSDRFSAERPKGSFSTLEIQRTEQGDSAMYLCASSLELVVGKTQYFGPGTRLLVL.

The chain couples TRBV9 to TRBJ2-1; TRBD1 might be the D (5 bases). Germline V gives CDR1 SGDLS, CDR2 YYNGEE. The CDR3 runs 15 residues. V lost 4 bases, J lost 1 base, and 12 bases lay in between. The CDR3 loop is CASSPQGQSYNEQFF. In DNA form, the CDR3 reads TGTGCCAGCAGCCCTCAAGGACAATCCTACAATGAGCAGTTCTTC.

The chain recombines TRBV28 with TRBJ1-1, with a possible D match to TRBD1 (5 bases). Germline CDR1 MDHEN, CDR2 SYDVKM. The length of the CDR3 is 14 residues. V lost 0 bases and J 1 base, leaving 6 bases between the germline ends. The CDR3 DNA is TGTGCCAGCAGTTTATGGGGGCAGAACACTGAAGCTTTCTTT. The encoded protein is CASSLWGQNTEAFF.

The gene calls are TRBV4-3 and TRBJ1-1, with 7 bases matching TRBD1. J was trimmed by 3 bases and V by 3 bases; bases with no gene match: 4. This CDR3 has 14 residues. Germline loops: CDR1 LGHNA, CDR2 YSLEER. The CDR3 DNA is TGCGCCAGCAGCCACAGGGGGGTGGACACTGAAGCTTTCTTT. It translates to CASSHRGVDTEAFF.

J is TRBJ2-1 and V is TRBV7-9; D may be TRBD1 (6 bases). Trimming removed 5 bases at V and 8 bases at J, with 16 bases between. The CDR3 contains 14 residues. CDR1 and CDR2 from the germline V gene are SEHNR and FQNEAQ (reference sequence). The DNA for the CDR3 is TGTGCCAGCAGCCCCCCGTCAGGGGCCCATGAGCAGTTCTTC. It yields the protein CASSPPSGAHEQFF.

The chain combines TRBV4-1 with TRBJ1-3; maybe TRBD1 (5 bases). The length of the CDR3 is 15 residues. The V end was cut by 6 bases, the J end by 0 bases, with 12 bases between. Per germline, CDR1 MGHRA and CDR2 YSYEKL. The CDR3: CASRAQGSSGNTIYF. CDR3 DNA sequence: TGCGCCAGCAGGGCTCAGGGATCCTCTGGAAACACCATATATTTT.

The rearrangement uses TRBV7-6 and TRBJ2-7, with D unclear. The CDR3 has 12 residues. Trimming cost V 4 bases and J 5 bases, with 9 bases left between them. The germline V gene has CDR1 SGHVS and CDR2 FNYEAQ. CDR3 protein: CASSSPGHEQYF. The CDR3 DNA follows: TGTGCCAGCAGCTCGCCCGGTCACGAGCAGTACTTC.

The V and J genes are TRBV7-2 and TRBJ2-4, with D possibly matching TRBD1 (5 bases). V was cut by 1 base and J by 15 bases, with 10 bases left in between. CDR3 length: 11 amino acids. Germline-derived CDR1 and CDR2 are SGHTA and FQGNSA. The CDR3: CASSLGGRVYF. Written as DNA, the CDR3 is TGTGCCAGCAGCTTAGGTGGCAGGGTGTACTTC.

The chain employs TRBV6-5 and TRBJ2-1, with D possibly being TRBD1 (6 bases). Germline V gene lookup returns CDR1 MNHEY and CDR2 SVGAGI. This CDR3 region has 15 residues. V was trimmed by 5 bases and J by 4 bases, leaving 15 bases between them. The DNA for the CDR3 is TGTGCCAGCAGTCAGGACAGCTACCCTTACAATGAGCAGTTCTTC. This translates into CASSQDSYPYNEQFF.

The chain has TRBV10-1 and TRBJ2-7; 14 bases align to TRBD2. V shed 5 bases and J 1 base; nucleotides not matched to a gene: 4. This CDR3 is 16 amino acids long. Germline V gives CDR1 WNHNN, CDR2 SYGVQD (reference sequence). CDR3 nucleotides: TGCGCCAGCAGTTCCGGGACTAGCGGGGGTTCCTACGAGCAGTACTTC. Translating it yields CASSSGTSGGSYEQYF.

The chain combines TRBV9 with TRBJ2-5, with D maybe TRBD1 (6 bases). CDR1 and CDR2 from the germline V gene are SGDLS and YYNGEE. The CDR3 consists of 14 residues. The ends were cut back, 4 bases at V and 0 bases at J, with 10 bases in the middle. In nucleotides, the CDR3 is TGTGCCAGCAGCTATACAGGGAACCAAGAGACCCAGTACTTC. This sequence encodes CASSYTGNQETQYF.

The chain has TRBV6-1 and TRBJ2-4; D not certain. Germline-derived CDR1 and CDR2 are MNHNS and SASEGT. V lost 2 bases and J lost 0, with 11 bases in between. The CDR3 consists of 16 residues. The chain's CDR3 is CASSEQRNLAKNIQYF. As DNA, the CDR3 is TGTGCCAGCAGTGAACAGCGTAACTTAGCCAAAAACATTCAGTACTTC.

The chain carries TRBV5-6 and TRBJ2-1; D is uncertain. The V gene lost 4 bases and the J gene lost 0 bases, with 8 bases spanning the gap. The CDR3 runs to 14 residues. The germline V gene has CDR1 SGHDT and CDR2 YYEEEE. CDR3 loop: CASSGPSSYNEQFF. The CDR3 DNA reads TGTGCCAGCAGCGGCCCGTCCTCCTACAATGAGCAGTTCTTC.

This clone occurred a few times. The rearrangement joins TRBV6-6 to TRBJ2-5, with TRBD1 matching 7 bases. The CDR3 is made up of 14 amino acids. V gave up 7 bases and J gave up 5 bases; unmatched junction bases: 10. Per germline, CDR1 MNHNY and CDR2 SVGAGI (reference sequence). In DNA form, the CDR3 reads TGTGCCAGCACCCTTACAGGGGCGAGGGAGACCCAGTACTTC. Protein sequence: CASTLTGARETQYF.

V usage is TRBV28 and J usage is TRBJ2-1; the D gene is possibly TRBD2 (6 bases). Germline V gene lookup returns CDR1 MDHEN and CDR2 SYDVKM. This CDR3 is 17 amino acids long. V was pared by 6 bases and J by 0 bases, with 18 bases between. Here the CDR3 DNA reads TGTGCCAGCAGCCTAGCTGGGGGGTCTATCTCCTACAATGAGCAGTTCTTC. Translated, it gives CASSLAGGSISYNEQFF.

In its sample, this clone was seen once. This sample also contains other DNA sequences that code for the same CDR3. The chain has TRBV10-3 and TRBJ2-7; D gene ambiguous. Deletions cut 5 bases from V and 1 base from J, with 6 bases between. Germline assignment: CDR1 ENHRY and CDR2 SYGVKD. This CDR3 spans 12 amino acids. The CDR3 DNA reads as TGTGCCATCAGTCCGACATCCTACGAGCAGTACTTC. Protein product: CAISPTSYEQYF.

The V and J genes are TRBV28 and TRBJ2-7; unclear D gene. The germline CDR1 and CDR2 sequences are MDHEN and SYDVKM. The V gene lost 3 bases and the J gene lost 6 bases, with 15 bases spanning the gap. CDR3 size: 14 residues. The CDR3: CASSFQSTGGEQYF. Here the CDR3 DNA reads TGTGCCAGCAGTTTTCAGTCTACGGGTGGCGAGCAGTACTTC.

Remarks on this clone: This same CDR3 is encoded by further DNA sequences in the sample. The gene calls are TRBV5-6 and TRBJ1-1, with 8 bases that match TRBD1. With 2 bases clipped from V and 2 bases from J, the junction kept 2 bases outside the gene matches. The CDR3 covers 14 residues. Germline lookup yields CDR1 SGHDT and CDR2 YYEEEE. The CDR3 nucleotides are TGTGCCAGCAGCTTTGGGACAGGAAACACTGAAGCTTTCTTT. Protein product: CASSFGTGNTEAFF.

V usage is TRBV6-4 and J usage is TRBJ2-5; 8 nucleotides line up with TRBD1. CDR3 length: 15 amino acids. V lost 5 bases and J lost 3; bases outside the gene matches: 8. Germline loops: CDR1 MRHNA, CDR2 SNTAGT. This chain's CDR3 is CASSTRDRPKETQYF. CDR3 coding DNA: TGTGCCAGCAGTACACGGGACAGGCCTAAAGAGACCCAGTACTTC.

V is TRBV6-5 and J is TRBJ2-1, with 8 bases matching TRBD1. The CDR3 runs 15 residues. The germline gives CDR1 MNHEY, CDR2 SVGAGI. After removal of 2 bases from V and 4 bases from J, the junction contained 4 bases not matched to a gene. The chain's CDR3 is CASSYRDRGYNEQFF. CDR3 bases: TGTGCCAGCAGTTACCGAGACAGGGGATACAATGAGCAGTTCTTC.

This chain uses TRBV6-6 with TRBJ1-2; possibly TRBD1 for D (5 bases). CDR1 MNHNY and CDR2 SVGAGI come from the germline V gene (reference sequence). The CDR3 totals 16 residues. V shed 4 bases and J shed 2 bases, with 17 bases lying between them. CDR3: CASSFPGTRQNYGYTF. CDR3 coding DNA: TGTGCCAGCAGTTTTCCCGGGACTAGGCAAAACTATGGCTACACCTTC.

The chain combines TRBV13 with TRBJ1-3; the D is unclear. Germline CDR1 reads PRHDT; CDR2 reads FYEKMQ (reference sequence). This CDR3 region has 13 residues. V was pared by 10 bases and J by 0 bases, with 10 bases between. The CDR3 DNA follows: TGTGCCACCCCACCGAGCTCTGGAAACACCATATATTTT. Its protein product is CATPPSSGNTIYF. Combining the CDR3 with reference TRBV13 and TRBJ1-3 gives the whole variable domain AAGVIQSPRHLIKEKRETATLKCYPIPRHDTVYWYQQGPGQDPQFLISFYEKMQSDKGSIPDRFSAQQFSDYHSELNMSSLELGDSALYFCATPPSSGNTIYFGEGSWLTVV.

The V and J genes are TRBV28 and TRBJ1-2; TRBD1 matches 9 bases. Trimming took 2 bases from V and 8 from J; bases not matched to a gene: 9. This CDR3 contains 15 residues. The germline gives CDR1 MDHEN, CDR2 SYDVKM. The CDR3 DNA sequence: TGTGCCAGCAGTTTAGCGGGACAGGGAAAAAAGGGCTACACCTTC. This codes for CASSLAGQGKKGYTF.